The sequence of this TCR beta chain was determined in a study of T cell changes during pregnancy in multiple sclerosis. Measured with immunoSEQ multiplex PCR; TCRdb has only the in-frame clones, and not every one. There are 39,000 or so clones in the sample; 90% occur only once, and 8% to 10% lies in the top ten. The CDR3 has 15 residues. With 5 bases removed from V and 7 bases from J, the gap between germline ends came to 18 bases. CDR1 SGHRS and CDR2 YFSETQ come from the germline V gene. V usage is TRBV5-1 and J usage is TRBJ1-4; D possibly corresponds to TRBD1 (5 bases). Material: CD8+ T cells from peripheral blood mononuclear cells, obtained in the first trimester of pregnancy. This TCR was sampled from a female donor with multiple sclerosis, enrolled in a pregnancy study. In DNA form, the CDR3 reads TGCGCCAGCAGAGTGGCACGGGCAGGGTCTGAAAAACTGTTTTTT. Amino acid sequence: CASRVARAGSEKLFF. Supplemented by reference TRBV5-1 and TRBJ1-4, the full variable domain reads KAGVTQTPRYLIKTRGQQVTLSCSPISGHRSVSWYQQTPGQGLQFLFEYFSETQRNKGNFPGRFSGRQFSNSRSEMNVSTLELGDSALYLCASRVARAGSEKLFFGSGTQLSVL.